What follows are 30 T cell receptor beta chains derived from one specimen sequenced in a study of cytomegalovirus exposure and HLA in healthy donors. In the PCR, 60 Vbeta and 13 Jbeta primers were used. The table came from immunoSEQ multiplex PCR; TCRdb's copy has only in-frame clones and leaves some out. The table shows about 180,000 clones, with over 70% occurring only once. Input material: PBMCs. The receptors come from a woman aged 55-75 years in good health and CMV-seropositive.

CDR3 nucleotide sequence: TGTGCCAGCAGCAACAGGGGGCGAGGTGGAAACACCATATATTTT. This encodes CASSNRGRGGNTIYF. The chain joins TRBV5-6 to TRBJ1-3; 9 bases match TRBD1. The CDR3 contains 15 residues. The junction had 5 bases not matched to a gene; V was cut back by 4 bases and J by 3 bases. CDR1 is SGHDT and CDR2 is YYEEEE in the germline V gene.

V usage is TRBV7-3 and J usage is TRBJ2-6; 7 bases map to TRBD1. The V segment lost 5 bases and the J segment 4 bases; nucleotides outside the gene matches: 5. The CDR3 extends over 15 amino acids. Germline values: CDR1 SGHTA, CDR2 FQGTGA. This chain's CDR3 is CASSPEGAGANVLTF. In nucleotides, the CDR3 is TGTGCCAGCAGCCCTGAGGGGGCAGGGGCCAACGTCCTGACTTTC. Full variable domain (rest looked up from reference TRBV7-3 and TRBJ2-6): GAGVSQTPSNKVTEKGKYVELRCDPISGHTALYWYRQSLGQGPEFLIYFQGTGAADDSGLPNDRFFAVRPEGSVSTLKIQRTERGDSAVYLCASSPEGAGANVLTFGAGSRLTVL.

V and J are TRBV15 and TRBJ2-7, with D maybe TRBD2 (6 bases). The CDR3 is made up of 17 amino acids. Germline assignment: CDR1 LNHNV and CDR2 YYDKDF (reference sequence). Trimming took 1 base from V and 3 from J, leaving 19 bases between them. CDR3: CATSRVLPGGIHYEQYF. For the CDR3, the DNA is TGTGCCACCAGCAGAGTTCTTCCGGGCGGGATTCACTACGAGCAGTACTTC.

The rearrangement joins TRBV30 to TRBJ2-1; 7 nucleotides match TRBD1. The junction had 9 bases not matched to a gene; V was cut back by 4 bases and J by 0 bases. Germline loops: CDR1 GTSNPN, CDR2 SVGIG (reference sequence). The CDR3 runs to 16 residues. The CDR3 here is CAWIASAGGSYNEQFF. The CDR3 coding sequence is TGTGCCTGGATCGCCTCGGCAGGGGGCTCCTACAATGAGCAGTTCTTC. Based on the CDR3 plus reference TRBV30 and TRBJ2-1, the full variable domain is SQTIHQWPATLVQPVGSPLSLECTVEGTSNPNLYWYRQAAGRGLQLLFYSVGIGQISSEVPQNLSASRPQDRQFILSSKKLLLSDSGFYLCAWIASAGGSYNEQFFGPGTRLTVL.

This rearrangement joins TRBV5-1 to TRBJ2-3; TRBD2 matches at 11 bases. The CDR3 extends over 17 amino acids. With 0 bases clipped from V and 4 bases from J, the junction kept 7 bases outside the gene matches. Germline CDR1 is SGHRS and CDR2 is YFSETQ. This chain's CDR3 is CASSLGVSGRDPDTQYF. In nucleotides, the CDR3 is TGCGCCAGCAGCTTGGGAGTTAGCGGGAGGGATCCAGATACGCAGTATTTT.

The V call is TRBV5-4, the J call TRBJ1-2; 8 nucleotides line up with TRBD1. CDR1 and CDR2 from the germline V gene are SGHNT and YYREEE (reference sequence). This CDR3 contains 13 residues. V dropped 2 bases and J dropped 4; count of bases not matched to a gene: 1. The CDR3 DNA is TGTGCCAGCAGCTTTGACAGGGGCTATGGCTACACCTTC. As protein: CASSFDRGYGYTF.

CDR3 amino acids: CASSQGAAQTQYF. In nucleotides, the CDR3 is TGTGCCAGCAGCCAAGGAGCAGCGCAGACCCAGTACTTC. The chain has TRBV14 and TRBJ2-5; unclear D gene. The CDR3 has 13 amino acids. The ends were cut back, 1 base at V and 6 bases at J, with 9 bases in the middle. The V gene's germline CDR1 is SGHDN and CDR2 FVKESK.

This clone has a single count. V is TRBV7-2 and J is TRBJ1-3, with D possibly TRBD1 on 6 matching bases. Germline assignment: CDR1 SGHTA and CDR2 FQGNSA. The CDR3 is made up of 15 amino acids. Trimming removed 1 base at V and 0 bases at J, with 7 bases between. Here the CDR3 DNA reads TGTGCCAGCAGCTTAGGGACAGACTCTGGAAACACCATATATTTT. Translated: CASSLGTDSGNTIYF. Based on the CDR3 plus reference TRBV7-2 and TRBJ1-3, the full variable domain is GAGVSQSPSNKVTEKGKDVELRCDPISGHTALYWYRQSLGQGLEFLIYFQGNSAPDKSGLPSDRFSAERTGGSVSTLTIQRTQQEDSAVYLCASSLGTDSGNTIYFGEGSWLTVV.

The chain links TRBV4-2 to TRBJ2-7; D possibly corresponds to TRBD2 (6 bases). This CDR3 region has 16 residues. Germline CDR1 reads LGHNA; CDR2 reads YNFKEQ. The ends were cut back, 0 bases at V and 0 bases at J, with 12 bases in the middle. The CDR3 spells CASSQDGGMSSYEQYF. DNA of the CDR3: TGTGCCAGCAGCCAAGATGGAGGGATGAGCTCCTACGAGCAGTACTTC.

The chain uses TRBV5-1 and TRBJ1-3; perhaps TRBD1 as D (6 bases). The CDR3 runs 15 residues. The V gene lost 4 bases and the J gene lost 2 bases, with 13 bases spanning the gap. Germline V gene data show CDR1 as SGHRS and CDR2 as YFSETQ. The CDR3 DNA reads TGCGCCAGCAGCCGTGCCCCAGGGGCTGGAAACACCATATATTTT. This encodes CASSRAPGAGNTIYF.

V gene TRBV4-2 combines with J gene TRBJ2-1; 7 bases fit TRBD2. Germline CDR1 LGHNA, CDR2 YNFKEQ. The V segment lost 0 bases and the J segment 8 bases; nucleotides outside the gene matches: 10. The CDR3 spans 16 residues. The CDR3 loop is CASSQDESSGRDEQFF. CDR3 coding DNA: TGTGCCAGCAGCCAAGATGAGTCTAGCGGCAGGGATGAGCAGTTCTTC.

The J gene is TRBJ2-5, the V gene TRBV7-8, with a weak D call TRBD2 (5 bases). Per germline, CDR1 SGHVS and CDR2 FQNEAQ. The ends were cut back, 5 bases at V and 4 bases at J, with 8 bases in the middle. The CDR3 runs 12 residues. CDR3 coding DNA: TGTGCCAGCAGCATGCGGGTAGAGACCCAGTACTTC. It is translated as CASSMRVETQYF.

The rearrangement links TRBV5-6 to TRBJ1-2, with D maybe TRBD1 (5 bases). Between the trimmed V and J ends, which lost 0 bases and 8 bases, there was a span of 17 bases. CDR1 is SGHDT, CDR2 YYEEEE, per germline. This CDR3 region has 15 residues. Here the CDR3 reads CASSLAAVGHKGYTF. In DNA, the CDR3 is TGTGCCAGCAGCTTGGCCGCGGTGGGGCATAAAGGCTACACCTTC.

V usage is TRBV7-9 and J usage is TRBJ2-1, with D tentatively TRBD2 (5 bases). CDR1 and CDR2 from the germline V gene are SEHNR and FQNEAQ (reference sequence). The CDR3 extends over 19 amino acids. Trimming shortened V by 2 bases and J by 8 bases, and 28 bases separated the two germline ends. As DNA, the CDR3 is TGTGCCAGCAGCTTACCGGAAGAGTTCTCACCGGGGTTTAGGGATGAGCAGTTCTTC. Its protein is CASSLPEEFSPGFRDEQFF.

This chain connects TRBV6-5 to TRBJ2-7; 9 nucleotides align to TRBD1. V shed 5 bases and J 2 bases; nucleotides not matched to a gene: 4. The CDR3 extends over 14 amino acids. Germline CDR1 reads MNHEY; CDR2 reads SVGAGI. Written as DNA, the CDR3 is TGTGCCAGCAGTATGACAGGGGGGGCCTACGAGCAGTACTTC. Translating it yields CASSMTGGAYEQYF.

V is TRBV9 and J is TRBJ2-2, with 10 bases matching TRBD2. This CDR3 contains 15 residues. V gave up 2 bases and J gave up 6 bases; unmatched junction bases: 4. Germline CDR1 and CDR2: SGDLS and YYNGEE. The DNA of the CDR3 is TGTGCCAGCAGCGTGAGCGGGAGGGCCGCCGGGGAGCTGTTTTTT. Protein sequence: CASSVSGRAAGELFF.

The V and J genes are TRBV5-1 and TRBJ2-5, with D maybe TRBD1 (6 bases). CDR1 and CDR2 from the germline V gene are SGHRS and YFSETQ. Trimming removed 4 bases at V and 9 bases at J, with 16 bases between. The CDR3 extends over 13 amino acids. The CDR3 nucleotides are TGCGCCAGCAGCCCCGGGACATCTCATGCCCAGTACTTC. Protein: CASSPGTSHAQYF.

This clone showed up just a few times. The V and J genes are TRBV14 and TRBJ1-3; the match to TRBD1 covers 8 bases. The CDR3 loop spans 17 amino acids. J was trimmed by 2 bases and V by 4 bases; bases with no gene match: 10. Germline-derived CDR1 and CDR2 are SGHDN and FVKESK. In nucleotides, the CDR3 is TGTGCCAGCAGCCCAGGGCGGGACAGGCGACCTGGAAACACCATATATTTT. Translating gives CASSPGRDRRPGNTIYF.

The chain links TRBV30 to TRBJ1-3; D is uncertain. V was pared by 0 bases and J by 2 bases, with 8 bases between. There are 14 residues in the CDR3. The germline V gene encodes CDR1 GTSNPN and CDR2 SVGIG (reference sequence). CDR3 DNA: TGTGCCTGGAGTGTGGGTCAGGCTGGAAACACCATATATTTT. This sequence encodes CAWSVGQAGNTIYF. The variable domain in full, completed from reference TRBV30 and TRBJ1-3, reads SQTIHQWPATLVQPVGSPLSLECTVEGTSNPNLYWYRQAAGRGLQLLFYSVGIGQISSEVPQNLSASRPQDRQFILSSKKLLLSDSGFYLCAWSVGQAGNTIYFGEGSWLTVV.

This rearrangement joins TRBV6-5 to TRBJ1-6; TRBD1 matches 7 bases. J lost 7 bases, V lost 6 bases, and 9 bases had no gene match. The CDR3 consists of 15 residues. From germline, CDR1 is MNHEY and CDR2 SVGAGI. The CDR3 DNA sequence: TGTGCCAGCAGACCCCCGGGACAGAAAAATTCACCCCTCCACTTT. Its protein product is CASRPPGQKNSPLHF.

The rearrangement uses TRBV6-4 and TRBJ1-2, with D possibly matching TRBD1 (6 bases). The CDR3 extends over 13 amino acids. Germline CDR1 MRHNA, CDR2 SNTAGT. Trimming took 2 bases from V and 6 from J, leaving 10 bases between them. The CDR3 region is CASSDREGDGYTF. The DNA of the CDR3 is TGTGCCAGCAGTGACCGGGAGGGGGATGGCTACACCTTC.

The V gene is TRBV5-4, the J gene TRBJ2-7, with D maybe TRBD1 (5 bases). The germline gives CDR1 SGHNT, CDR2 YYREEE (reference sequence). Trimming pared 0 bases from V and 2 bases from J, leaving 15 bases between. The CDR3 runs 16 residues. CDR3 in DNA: TGTGCCAGCAGCTTGGCGGGCCAGGGAAGTGCCTACGAGCAGTACTTC. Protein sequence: CASSLAGQGSAYEQYF. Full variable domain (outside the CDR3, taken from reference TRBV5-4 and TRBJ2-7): ETGVTQSPTHLIKTRGQQVTLRCSSQSGHNTVSWYQQALGQGPQFIFQYYREEENGRGNFPPRFSGLQFPNYSSELNVNALELDDSALYLCASSLAGQGSAYEQYFGPGTRLTVT.

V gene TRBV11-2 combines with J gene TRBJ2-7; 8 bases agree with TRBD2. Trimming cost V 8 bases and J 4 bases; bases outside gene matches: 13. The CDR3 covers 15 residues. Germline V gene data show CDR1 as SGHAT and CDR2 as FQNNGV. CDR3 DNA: TGTGCCAGCCGTCTCTTGAGCGGGAGTTGGTACGAGCAGTACTTC. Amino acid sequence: CASRLLSGSWYEQYF.

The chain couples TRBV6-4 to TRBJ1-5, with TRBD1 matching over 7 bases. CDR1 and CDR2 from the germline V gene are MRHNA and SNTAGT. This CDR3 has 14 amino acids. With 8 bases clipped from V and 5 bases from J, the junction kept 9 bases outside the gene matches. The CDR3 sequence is CASAPTGADQPQHF. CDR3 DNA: TGTGCCAGCGCACCTACAGGGGCGGATCAGCCCCAGCATTTT.

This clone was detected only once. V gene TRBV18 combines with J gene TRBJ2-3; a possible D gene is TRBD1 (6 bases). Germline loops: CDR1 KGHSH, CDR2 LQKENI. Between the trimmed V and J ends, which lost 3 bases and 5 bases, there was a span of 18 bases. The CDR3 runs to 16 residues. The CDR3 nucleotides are TGTGCCAGCTCACCTCCCAACAGGGCCCGCGGAGATACGCAGTATTTT. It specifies CASSPPNRARGDTQYF.

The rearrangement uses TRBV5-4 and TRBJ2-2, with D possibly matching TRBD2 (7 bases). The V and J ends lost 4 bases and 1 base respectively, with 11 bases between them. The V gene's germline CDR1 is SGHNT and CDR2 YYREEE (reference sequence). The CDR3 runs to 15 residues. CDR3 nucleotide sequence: TGTGCCAGCAGCCCTAGGGGGGGGAACACCGGGGAGCTGTTTTTT. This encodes CASSPRGGNTGELFF.

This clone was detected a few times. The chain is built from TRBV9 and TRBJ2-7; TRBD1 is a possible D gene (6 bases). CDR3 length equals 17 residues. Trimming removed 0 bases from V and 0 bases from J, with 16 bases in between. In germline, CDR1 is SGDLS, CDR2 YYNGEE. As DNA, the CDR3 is TGTGCCAGCAGCGTAGGAGCAGGGGCAGGGAGCTCCTACGAGCAGTACTTC. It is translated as CASSVGAGAGSSYEQYF.

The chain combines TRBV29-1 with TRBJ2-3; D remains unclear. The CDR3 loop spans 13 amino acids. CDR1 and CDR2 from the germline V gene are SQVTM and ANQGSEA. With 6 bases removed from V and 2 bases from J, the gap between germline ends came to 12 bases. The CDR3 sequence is CSVRDESTDTQYF. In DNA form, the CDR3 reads TGCAGCGTCCGAGATGAATCCACAGATACGCAGTATTTT.

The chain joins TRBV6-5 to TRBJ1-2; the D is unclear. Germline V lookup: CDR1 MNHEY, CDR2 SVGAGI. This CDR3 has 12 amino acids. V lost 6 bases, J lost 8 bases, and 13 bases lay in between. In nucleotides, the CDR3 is TGTGCCAGCAGCCGACACCGAAAAGGCTACACCTTC. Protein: CASSRHRKGYTF.

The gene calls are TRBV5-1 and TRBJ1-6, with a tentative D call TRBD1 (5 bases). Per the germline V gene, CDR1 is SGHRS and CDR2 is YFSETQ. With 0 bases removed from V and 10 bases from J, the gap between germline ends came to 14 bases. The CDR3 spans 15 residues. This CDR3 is CASSLVVGARSPLHF. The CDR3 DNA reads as TGCGCCAGCAGCTTGGTTGTAGGGGCTAGATCACCCCTCCACTTT.